This T cell receptor (beta chain) was profiled in a study of blood T cell repertoires in COVID-19. About the research overall: Samples representing acute and convalescent COVID-19 were sourced from the United States, Italy and Spain. PBMCs, B-cell-depleted T cells, or T cells provided the cDNA or gDNA that made up the material.

CDR1 is SGHNT, CDR2 YYREEE, per germline (reference sequence). J gave up 4 bases and V 0 bases, and 3 bases lay outside the gene matches. CDR3 length equals 16 residues. In the original analysis: From reference gene primer amplification, estimates of nucleated cell counts were derived. Some clones are missing from TCRdb's copy, which holds only in-frame ones; the method was immunoSEQ multiplex PCR. The D gene and trimming were derived from the DNA, and the V and J assignments and clone size from that table. The sample consists of approximately 100,000 clones, approximately 86% of them appearing once.

V gene TRBV5-4 combines with J gene TRBJ2-3; TRBD2 matches at 12 bases. The sequencing sample was made of peripheral blood. The sequence derives from a man between 65 and 85 years old with active or convalescent COVID-19. CDR3 sequence reads: CASSLEASGGADTQYF. CDR3 DNA: TGTGCCAGCAGCTTGGAGGCTAGCGGGGGGGCAGATACGCAGTATTTT.